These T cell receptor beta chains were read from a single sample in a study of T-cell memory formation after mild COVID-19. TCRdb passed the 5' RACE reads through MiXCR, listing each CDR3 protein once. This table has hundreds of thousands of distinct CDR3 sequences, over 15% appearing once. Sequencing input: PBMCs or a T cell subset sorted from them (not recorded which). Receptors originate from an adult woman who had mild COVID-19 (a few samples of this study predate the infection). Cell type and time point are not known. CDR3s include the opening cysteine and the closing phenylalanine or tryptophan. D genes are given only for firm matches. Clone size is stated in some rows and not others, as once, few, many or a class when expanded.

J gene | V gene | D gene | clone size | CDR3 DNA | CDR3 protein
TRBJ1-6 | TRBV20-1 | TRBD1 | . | TGCAGTACTTCCCGGACAGGGCTTAATTCACCCCTCCACTTT | CSTSRTGLNSPLHF
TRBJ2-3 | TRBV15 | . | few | TGTGCCACCAGCAGAGATTACCCTCAGGCGGGAGATACGCAGTATTTT | CATSRDYPQAGDTQYF
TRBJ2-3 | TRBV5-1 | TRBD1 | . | TGCGCCAGCAGCCCGGACAGGGCGACAGATACGCAGTATTTT | CASSPDRATDTQYF
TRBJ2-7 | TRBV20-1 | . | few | TGCAGTGCTAGAGACGGGTTAGACTACGAGCAGTACTTC | CSARDGLDYEQYF
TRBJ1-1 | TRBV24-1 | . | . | TGTGCCACCAGAGGCGCAGTGAACACTGAAGCTTTCTTT | CATRGAVNTEAFF
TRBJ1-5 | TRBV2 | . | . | TGTGCCAGCAGTGGTGACCCTGGGGGCAATCAGCCCCAGCATTTT | CASSGDPGGNQPQHF
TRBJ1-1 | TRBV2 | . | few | TGTGCCAGCAGGAGGGCGGTGAACACTGAAGCTTTCTTT | CASRRAVNTEAFF
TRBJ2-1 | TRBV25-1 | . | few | TGTGCCAGCAGTGTAACCGGGACACCGTACAATGAGCAGTTCTTC | CASSVTGTPYNEQFF
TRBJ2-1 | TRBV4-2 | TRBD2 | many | TGTGCCAGCAGCCGGACTAGCGGGGGGGCCCTTGAGCAGTTCTTC | CASSRTSGGALEQFF
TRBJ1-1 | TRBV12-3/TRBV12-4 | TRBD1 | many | TGTGCCAGCAGCTCGGACAGGGGGCTGGGAGCTTTCTTT | CASSSDRGLGAFF
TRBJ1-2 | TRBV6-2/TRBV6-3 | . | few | TGTGCCAGCAGTTACGCCTATGGCTACACCTTC | CASSYAYGYTF
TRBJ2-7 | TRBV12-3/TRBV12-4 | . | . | TGTGCCAGCGGCAAAACCGAAGGCGAGCAGTACTTC | CASGKTEGEQYF
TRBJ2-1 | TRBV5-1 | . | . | TGCGCCAGCAGCCTGGACCCCGCCTACAATGAGCAGTTCTTC | CASSLDPAYNEQFF
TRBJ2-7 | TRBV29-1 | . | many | TGCAGCGTTGCAAATTCCTACGAGCAGTACTTC | CSVANSYEQYF
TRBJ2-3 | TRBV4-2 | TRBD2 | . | TGTGCCAGCAGCCAAGATTTGGCTAGCGGGATTACGGGCGATACGCAGTATTTT | CASSQDLASGITGDTQYF
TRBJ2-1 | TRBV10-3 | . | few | TGTGCCATCAGTGGTTTGTACAGCTCCAATGAGCAGTTCTTC | CAISGLYSSNEQFF
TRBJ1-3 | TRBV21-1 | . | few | TGTGCCAGCAGTGAGGCACAGGGACGAAACACCATATATTTT | CASSEAQGRNTIYF
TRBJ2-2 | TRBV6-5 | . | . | TGTGCCAGCAGTTACGGGCAGGGTGTCGGGGAGCTGTTTTTT | CASSYGQGVGELFF
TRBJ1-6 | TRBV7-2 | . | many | TGTGCCAGCAGCCAGAATTCACCCCTCCACTTT | CASSQNSPLHF
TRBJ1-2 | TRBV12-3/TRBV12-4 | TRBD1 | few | TGTGCCAGCAGTTTAAGACAGGGGGGCGGCTACACCTTC | CASSLRQGGGYTF
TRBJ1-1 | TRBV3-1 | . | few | TGTGCCAGCACCGCAGGAGGAGTGAACACTGAAGCTTTCTTT | CASTAGGVNTEAFF
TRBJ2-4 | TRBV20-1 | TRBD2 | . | TGCAGTGCTAGAAGGACTAGCGGGGGTAACATTCAGTACTTC | CSARRTSGGNIQYF
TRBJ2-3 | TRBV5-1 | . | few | TGCGCCAGCAACCCGATTGAGTTGGGCACAGATACGCAGTATTTT | CASNPIELGTDTQYF
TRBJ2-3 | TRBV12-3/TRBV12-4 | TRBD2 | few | TGTGCCAGCAGATTTGTAGCGGGGGGTGTAAATACGCAGTATTTT | CASRFVAGGVNTQYF
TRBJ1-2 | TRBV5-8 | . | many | TGTGCCAGCAGCTTGGAAAGGAACTATGGCTACACCTTC | CASSLERNYGYTF
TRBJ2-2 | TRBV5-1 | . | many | TGCGCCAGCCAGATCGGCCAGGGGACCACCGGGGAGCTGTTTTTT | CASQIGQGTTGELFF
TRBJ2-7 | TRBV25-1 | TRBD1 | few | TGTGCCACCATAAATGGGGACAGTTCCTACGAGCAGTACTTC | CATINGDSSYEQYF
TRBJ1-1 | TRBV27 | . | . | TGTGCCAGCAGTTTATCACTTGGACGTTTCACTTTCTTT | CASSLSLGRFTFF
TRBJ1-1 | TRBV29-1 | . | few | TGCAGCGTGGACAGACTGAACACTGAAGCTTTCTTT | CSVDRLNTEAFF
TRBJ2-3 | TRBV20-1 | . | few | TGCAGTGCATCAGTCCCGACCAGGATCACAGATACGCAGTATTTT | CSASVPTRITDTQYF
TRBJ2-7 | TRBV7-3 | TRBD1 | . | TGTGCCAGCAGCTCGCCTTTGGACAGGGGGTCCCTCTCCTACGAGCAGTACTTC | CASSSPLDRGSLSYEQYF
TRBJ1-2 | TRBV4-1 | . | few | TGCGCCAGCAGCCAAGATACAGGTGGCGGCGGCCTCTATGGCTACACCTTC | CASSQDTGGGGLYGYTF
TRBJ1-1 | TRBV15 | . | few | TGTGCCACAGGCTGGGCCAGGAACACTGAAGCTTTCTTT | CATGWARNTEAFF
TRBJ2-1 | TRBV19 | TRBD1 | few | TGTGCCAGTAGGCCGGGACAGGGTGCCTACAATGAGCAGTTCTTC | CASRPGQGAYNEQFF
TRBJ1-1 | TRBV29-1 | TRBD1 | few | TGCAGCGGACTTGACAGGGTGGGAACTGAAGCTTTCTTT | CSGLDRVGTEAFF
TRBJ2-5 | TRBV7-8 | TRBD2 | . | TGTGCCAGCAGGGAAACTAGCGGGAGAATGAAGACCCAGTACTTC | CASRETSGRMKTQYF
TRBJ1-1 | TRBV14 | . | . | TGTGCCAGCAGCCAAGGGTACCTGAACACTGAAGCTTTCTTT | CASSQGYLNTEAFF
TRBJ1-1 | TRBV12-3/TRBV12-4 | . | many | TGTGCCAGCAGAAAAGAAGTGGAAGCTTTCTTT | CASRKEVEAFF
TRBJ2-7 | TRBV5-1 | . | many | TGCGCCAGCAGCCAAATGGGCGGGAACTCCTACGAGCAGTACTTC | CASSQMGGNSYEQYF
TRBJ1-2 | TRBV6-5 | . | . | TGTGCCAGCAGTTCGGCAGGGGATAGCTATGGCTACACCTTC | CASSSAGDSYGYTF
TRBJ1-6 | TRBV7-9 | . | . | TGTGCCAGCAGCTTAGGAGGAGGTTGGGATAATTCACCCCTCCACTTT | CASSLGGGWDNSPLHF
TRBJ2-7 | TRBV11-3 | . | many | TGTGCCAGCAGCTTAGGGATCTCCTACGAGCAGTACTTC | CASSLGISYEQYF
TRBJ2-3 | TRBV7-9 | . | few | TGTGCCAGCACCTTCGCCGGGGATACGCAGTATTTT | CASTFAGDTQYF
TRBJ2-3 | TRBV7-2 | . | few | TGTGCCAGCAGCTTCTACCGGGGAGATACGCAGTATTTT | CASSFYRGDTQYF
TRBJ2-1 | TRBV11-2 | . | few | TGTGCCAGCAGCTTAGTGGGGGGTAACTCCTACAATGAGCAGTTCTTC | CASSLVGGNSYNEQFF
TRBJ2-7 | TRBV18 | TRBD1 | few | TGTGCCAGCTCACCGAGGACAGGGCAGAGTGTATACGAGCAGTACTTC | CASSPRTGQSVYEQYF
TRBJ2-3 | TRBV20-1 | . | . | TGCAGTGTCCGGACTCCTAGCACAGATACGCAGTATTTT | CSVRTPSTDTQYF
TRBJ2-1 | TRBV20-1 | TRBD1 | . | TGCAGTGCTAACGACGGGACAGGGGGCAAGGATGAGCAGTTCTTC | CSANDGTGGKDEQFF
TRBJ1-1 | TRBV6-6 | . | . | TGTGCCAGCAGCCCCAACTACAGGTTGTGGGACACTGAAGCTTTCTTT | CASSPNYRLWDTEAFF